What follows are 27 T cell receptor beta chains derived from one specimen sequenced in a study of T-cell memory formation after mild COVID-19. TCRdb used MiXCR to reprocess the 5' RACE reads, holding one entry per CDR3 protein. The table includes about 340,000 distinct CDR3 sequences, around 15% detected once. Sequencing used PBMCs or a T cell subset sorted from them (not recorded which). The receptors derive from a young man who had mild COVID-19 (a few samples of this study predate the infection). Cell type and time point are not known.

Ten or more counts support this clonotype. The rearrangement links TRBV7-9 to TRBJ2-5; perhaps TRBD1 as D (5 bases). This CDR3 is built from 14 residues. Trimming pared 2 bases from V and 3 bases from J, leaving 10 bases between. The germline gives CDR1 SEHNR, CDR2 FQNEAQ (reference sequence). The CDR3 nucleotides read TGTGCCAGCAGCTTATACAGGCTTGAAGAGACCCAGTACTTC. Its protein product is CASSLYRLEETQYF.

The gene calls are TRBV18 and TRBJ2-2; a weak D match, TRBD2 (6 bases). V dropped 6 bases and J dropped 3 bases, with 14 bases sitting between them. In germline, CDR1 is KGHSH, CDR2 LQKENI. The CDR3 covers 15 residues. Written as DNA, the CDR3 is TGTGCCAGCTCGCCCAATACGGGGGACACCGGGGAGCTGTTTTTT. This codes for CASSPNTGDTGELFF.

This clonotype was picked up a small number of times. The V and J genes are TRBV19 and TRBJ1-1; D is ambiguous. Trimming cost V 5 bases and J 4 bases, with 17 bases left between them. Germline assignment: CDR1 LNHDA and CDR2 SQIVND (reference sequence). This CDR3 has 15 amino acids. The CDR3 region has the DNA TGTGCCAGTAGTTCACGGACTCTGGGAAGCACTGAAGCTTTCTTT. It translates to CASSSRTLGSTEAFF.

This chain uses TRBV4-3 with TRBJ2-7, with no clear D. The CDR3 consists of 16 residues. The V end lost 1 base, the J end lost 0 bases, and 13 bases lay between the germline ends. Per germline, CDR1 LGHNA and CDR2 YSLEER. DNA for the CDR3: TGCGCCAGCAGCCAAGTGGGTTCCCCTAGCTCCTACGAGCAGTACGTC. Translated, it gives CASSQVGSPSSYEQYV.

There are a few counts of this clonotype. This chain uses TRBV7-9 with TRBJ2-1; D remains ambiguous. Per the germline V gene, CDR1 is SEHNR and CDR2 is FQNEAQ (reference sequence). The CDR3 is 14 residues long. Trimming took off 7 bases at V and 6 bases at J, with 16 bases between the two ends. The CDR3, as DNA: TGTGCCAGCATGGTCATGGGTAATTCCAATGAGCAGTTCTTC. It specifies CASMVMGNSNEQFF.

This clonotype appeared a few times. The chain is built from TRBV4-3 and TRBJ2-3, with D possibly being TRBD1 (6 bases). The length of the CDR3 is 15 residues. CDR1 and CDR2 (germline): LGHNA, YSLEER. Between the trimmed V and J ends, which lost 5 bases and 2 bases, there was a span of 14 bases. Written as DNA, the CDR3 is TGCGCCAGCAGCTACCGGGACACCAACACAGATACGCAGTATTTT. This encodes CASSYRDTNTDTQYF.

This clonotype was counted many times. The chain links TRBV5-1 to TRBJ2-7, with D possibly matching TRBD2 (6 bases). CDR1 SGHRS and CDR2 YFSETQ come from the germline V gene. The length of the CDR3 is 15 residues. V shed 0 bases and J shed 0 bases, with 10 bases lying between them. CDR3 DNA sequence: TGCGCCAGCAGCTTGGTTGCGGGGAGCTCCTACGAGCAGTACTTC. It specifies CASSLVAGSSYEQYF.

CDR3 region: CASSWSGDSNYGYTF. The CDR3 DNA reads TGTGCCAGCAGCTGGTCAGGGGATTCTAACTATGGCTACACCTTC. V and J are TRBV11-2 and TRBJ1-2, with TRBD1 as a possible D gene (6 bases). V gave up 4 bases and J gave up 0 bases, with 12 bases separating them. The CDR3 spans 15 residues. CDR1 SGHAT and CDR2 FQNNGV come from the germline V gene.

The rearrangement uses TRBV7-2 and TRBJ2-5; D possibly corresponds to TRBD2 (6 bases). The germline CDR1 and CDR2 sequences are SGHTA and FQGNSA. The CDR3 consists of 13 residues. V lost 5 bases and J 4 bases, leaving 11 bases between the germline ends. Here the CDR3 DNA reads TGTGCCAGCAGCAGGGACTCTACAGAGACCCAGTACTTC. Protein: CASSRDSTETQYF.

This clonotype was found a few times. V is TRBV6-5 and J is TRBJ2-5; D remains unclear. The V and J ends lost 3 bases and 2 bases respectively, with 10 bases between them. The CDR3 covers 14 residues. From germline, CDR1 is MNHEY and CDR2 SVGAGI. The CDR3 nucleotides read TGTGCCAGCAGTTATGGGCACCGACAAGAGACCCAGTACTTC. Translation gives CASSYGHRQETQYF.

The V and J genes are TRBV7-2 and TRBJ1-4; 8 bases are shared with TRBD1. V trimming: 4 bases; J trimming: 12 bases; junction bases outside the gene matches: 16. The CDR3 spans 16 residues. The V gene's germline CDR1 is SGHTA and CDR2 FQGNSA. The CDR3 region has the DNA TGTGCCAGCAGCTCTCAGGGGGCGCGGGGTGGGGTAGAACTGTTTTTT. It yields the protein CASSSQGARGGVELFF.

This clonotype has more than one count but fewer than ten. The chain employs TRBV7-2 and TRBJ1-5, with 8 bases aligning to TRBD1. V lost 5 bases to trimming and J lost 7 bases; unmatched junction nucleotides: 7. This CDR3 region has 14 residues. The germline V gene encodes CDR1 SGHTA and CDR2 FQGNSA. The CDR3: CASSTDRGTQPQHF. The CDR3 DNA follows: TGTGCCAGCAGCACCGACAGGGGTACACAGCCCCAGCATTTT.

The chain joins TRBV2 to TRBJ2-6, with 8 bases lining up with TRBD2. With 8 bases clipped from V and 2 bases from J, the junction kept 11 bases outside the gene matches. This CDR3 has 17 residues. Germline CDR1 reads SNHLY; CDR2 reads FYNNEI. This CDR3 is CASRPGGRLTGANVLTF. The CDR3 region has the DNA TGTGCCAGCCGACCGGGGGGGCGCTTAACTGGGGCCAACGTCCTGACTTTC.

The rearrangement links TRBV18 to TRBJ2-5, with D tentatively TRBD1 (6 bases). The CDR3 runs 13 residues. Trimming took 6 bases from V and 3 from J, leaving 11 bases between them. Germline values: CDR1 KGHSH, CDR2 LQKENI. Here the CDR3 reads CASSGQLEETQYF. The CDR3 nucleotides are TGTGCCAGCTCCGGACAGCTTGAAGAGACCCAGTACTTC.

The chain is built from TRBV18 and TRBJ2-4; TRBD1 might be the D (5 bases). The V gene's germline CDR1 is KGHSH and CDR2 LQKENI. The CDR3 covers 14 residues. Trimming cost V 0 bases and J 6 bases, with 9 bases left between them. In DNA form, the CDR3 reads TGTGCCAGCTCACCACCGGCAGGGATAAACATTCAGTACTTC. This codes for CASSPPAGINIQYF.

The chain combines TRBV2 with TRBJ2-1, with D hard to call. The length of the CDR3 is 16 residues. Trimming took 4 bases from V and 5 from J, leaving 18 bases between them. Germline V lookup: CDR1 SNHLY, CDR2 FYNNEI. The CDR3 sequence is CASSGRSRLNHNEQFF. In DNA, the CDR3 is TGTGCCAGCAGTGGTCGCAGCCGTCTAAATCACAATGAGCAGTTCTTC.

In this sample, this clonotype turned up a few times. The chain recombines TRBV12-3 or TRBV12-4 with TRBJ1-4; TRBD1 might be the D (6 bases). This CDR3 is 15 amino acids long. Trimming took off 0 bases at V and 6 bases at J, with 11 bases between the two ends. The CDR3 bases are TGTGCCAGCAGTTTAGCGACAGGTAGCTATGAAAAACTGTTTTTT. It codes for CASSLATGSYEKLFF.

V is TRBV5-1 and J is TRBJ2-1; a possible D gene is TRBD2 (5 bases). The CDR3 is 16 amino acids. V shed 4 bases and J shed 8 bases, with 22 bases lying between them. The germline V gene has CDR1 SGHRS and CDR2 YFSETQ. The CDR3 DNA reads as TGCGCCAGCAGCCCGGGCGGACTCTCCTCCGGGGATGAGCAGTTCTTC. This encodes CASSPGGLSSGDEQFF. Using reference TRBV5-1 and TRBJ2-1 for the parts outside the CDR3, the full variable domain is KAGVTQTPRYLIKTRGQQVTLSCSPISGHRSVSWYQQTPGQGLQFLFEYFSETQRNKGNFPGRFSGRQFSNSRSEMNVSTLELGDSALYLCASSPGGLSSGDEQFFGPGTRLTVL.

V is TRBV7-9 and J is TRBJ2-3; either TRBD1 or TRBD2 may supply D (5 bases each). Germline loops: CDR1 SEHNR, CDR2 FQNEAQ (reference sequence). The CDR3 length is 15 residues. Deletions cut 6 bases from V and 0 bases from J, with 13 bases between. DNA of the CDR3: TGTGCCAGCAGTTCGGGGCGTTTGAGCACAGATACGCAGTATTTT. Translating it yields CASSSGRLSTDTQYF.

V is TRBV7-2 and J is TRBJ1-4; no clear D gene. This CDR3 has 14 amino acids. The V and J ends lost 5 bases and 4 bases respectively, with 11 bases between them. CDR1 and CDR2 (germline): SGHTA, FQGNSA. CDR3 sequence reads: CASSPGRDNEKLFF. Here the CDR3 DNA reads TGTGCCAGCAGCCCAGGCCGAGATAATGAAAAACTGTTTTTT.

The genes are TRBV20-1 and TRBJ1-2, with TRBD1 matching over 7 bases. CDR1 is DFQATT and CDR2 is SNEGSKA in the germline V gene (reference sequence). The CDR3 covers 14 residues. The V segment lost 0 bases and the J segment 8 bases; nucleotides outside the gene matches: 9. DNA for the CDR3: TGCAGTGCTAGAGACCCACAGGGGTCGGGAGGCTACACCTTC. Translating gives CSARDPQGSGGYTF.

V gene TRBV4-3 combines with J gene TRBJ2-1; no firm D call. V dropped 0 bases and J dropped 4 bases, with 13 bases sitting between them. The V gene's germline CDR1 is LGHNA and CDR2 YSLEER. This CDR3 comprises 16 residues. CDR3 DNA: TGCGCCAGCAGCCAAGATACATGGCAGGCGTACAATGAGCAGTTCTTC. It encodes CASSQDTWQAYNEQFF.

The CDR3, as DNA: TGCGCCAGCAGCTTATGGGGACAGGATTACAATGAGCAGTTCTTC. It yields the protein CASSLWGQDYNEQFF. This chain connects TRBV5-1 to TRBJ2-1; 8 bases align to TRBD1. Trimming cost V 2 bases and J 4 bases; bases outside gene matches: 5. Germline-derived CDR1 and CDR2 are SGHRS and YFSETQ. The CDR3 has 15 amino acids. The complete variable domain, with remaining parts taken from reference TRBV5-1 and TRBJ2-1, reads KAGVTQTPRYLIKTRGQQVTLSCSPISGHRSVSWYQQTPGQGLQFLFEYFSETQRNKGNFPGRFSGRQFSNSRSEMNVSTLELGDSALYLCASSLWGQDYNEQFFGPGTRLTVL.

V and J are TRBV12-3 or TRBV12-4 and TRBJ1-4; D gene ambiguous. The CDR3 has 16 residues. The V end lost 3 bases, the J end lost 2 bases, and 13 bases lay between the germline ends. CDR3 nucleotide sequence: TGTGCCAGCAGTTTCGGGCTATCGAGCACTAATGAAAAACTGTTTTTT. This sequence encodes CASSFGLSSTNEKLFF.

The table lists this clonotype with a few counts. The chain has TRBV29-1 and TRBJ2-5; TRBD2 is a possible D gene (7 bases). Germline CDR1 reads SQVTM; CDR2 reads ANQGSEA. The CDR3 is made up of 15 amino acids. Deletions cut 6 bases from V and 4 bases from J, with 21 bases between. The CDR3 coding sequence is TGCAGCGTCTCGAGCGGGACAAACCGGGGAGAGACCCAGTACTTC. It encodes CSVSSGTNRGETQYF.

This clonotype was seen ten or more times. The CDR3 bases are TGTGCCAGTAGTATGGACCCGCAGGACACTGAAGCTTTCTTT. Its protein product is CASSMDPQDTEAFF. The V gene is TRBV19, the J gene TRBJ1-1; D is undetermined. The V end lost 3 bases, the J end lost 3 bases, and 11 bases lay between the germline ends. The germline gives CDR1 LNHDA, CDR2 SQIVND (reference sequence). The CDR3 is 14 amino acids.

The sample holds many counts of this clonotype. This chain connects TRBV20-1 to TRBJ2-3; 7 positions match TRBD2. Germline V lookup: CDR1 DFQATT, CDR2 SNEGSKA (reference sequence). J gave up 2 bases and V 3 bases, and 11 bases lay outside the gene matches. The CDR3 is made up of 16 amino acids. CDR3 residues: CSASTAGDLDTDTQYF. In DNA form, the CDR3 reads TGCAGTGCTAGTACGGCGGGGGACTTGGACACAGATACGCAGTATTTT.